The entry that follows covers one T cell receptor (beta chain) sequence. This specimen comes from a study of T cells after yellow fever vaccination. Turning to the study itself: It was SMART-Seq v4 Ultra Low Input that prepared the fractions with low cell numbers.

Production of TCR cDNA was by 5'RACE template switching, which also added a universal primer site and UMIs. In TCRdb, the 5' RACE reads were re-called with MiXCR into one record per CDR3 protein. The sample includes a few hundred thousand distinct CDR3 sequences, 7% to 10% of them seen just once. V gave up 4 bases and J gave up 10 bases; unmatched junction bases: 9. This CDR3 has 15 residues. Germline lookup yields CDR1 SGHRS and CDR2 YFSETQ. The sequences come from PBMCs, collected roughly 46 days after the first yellow fever vaccination. This clonotype originated in a man between 18 and 29 years old who received the YFV17D yellow fever vaccine. V gene TRBV5-1 combines with J gene TRBJ2-1; TRBD2 agrees at 12 bases. CDR3 coding DNA: TGCGCCAGCAGCGCTCGACTAGCGGGGGCGCAGGAGCAGTTCTTC. This translates into CASSARLAGAQEQFF. Full variable domain (missing parts from reference TRBV5-1 and TRBJ2-1): KAGVTQTPRYLIKTRGQQVTLSCSPISGHRSVSWYQQTPGQGLQFLFEYFSETQRNKGNFPGRFSGRQFSNSRSEMNVSTLELGDSALYLCASSARLAGAQEQFFGPGTRLTVL.